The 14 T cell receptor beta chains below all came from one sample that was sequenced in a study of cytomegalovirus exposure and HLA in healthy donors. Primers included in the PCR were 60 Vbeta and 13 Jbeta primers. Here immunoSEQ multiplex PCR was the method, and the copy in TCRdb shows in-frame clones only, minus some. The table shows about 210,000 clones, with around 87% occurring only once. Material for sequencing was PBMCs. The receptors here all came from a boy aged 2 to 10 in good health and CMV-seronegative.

The CDR3 DNA follows: TGTGCCAGCTCACTCGGATCATCGGCAGGGTGGGCTTTCTTT. Protein: CASSLGSSAGWAFF. The rearrangement links TRBV18 to TRBJ1-1; tentatively, D is TRBD1 (5 bases). The CDR3 extends over 14 amino acids. Trimming took off 4 bases at V and 11 bases at J, with 20 bases between the two ends. CDR1 KGHSH and CDR2 LQKENI come from the germline V gene.

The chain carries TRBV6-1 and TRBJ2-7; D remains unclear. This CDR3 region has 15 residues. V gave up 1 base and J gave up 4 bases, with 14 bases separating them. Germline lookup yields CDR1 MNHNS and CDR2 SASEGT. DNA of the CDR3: TGTGCCAGCAGTGAAGGCCCCTCGGCCGGGTACGAGCAGTACTTC. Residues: CASSEGPSAGYEQYF.

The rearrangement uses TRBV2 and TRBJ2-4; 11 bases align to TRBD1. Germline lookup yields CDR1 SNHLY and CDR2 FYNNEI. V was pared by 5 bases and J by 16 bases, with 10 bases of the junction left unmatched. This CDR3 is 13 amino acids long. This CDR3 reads CASSRTGGAADYF. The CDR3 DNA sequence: TGTGCCAGCAGTCGGACAGGGGGCGCGGCCGATTACTTC.

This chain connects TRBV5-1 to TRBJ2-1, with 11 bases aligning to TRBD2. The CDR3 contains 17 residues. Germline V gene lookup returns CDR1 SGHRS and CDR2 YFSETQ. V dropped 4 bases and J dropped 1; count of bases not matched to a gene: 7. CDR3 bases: TGCGCCAGCAGCGGGGGACTAGCGGAAAGTTCCTACAATGAGCAGTTCTTC. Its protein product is CASSGGLAESSYNEQFF.

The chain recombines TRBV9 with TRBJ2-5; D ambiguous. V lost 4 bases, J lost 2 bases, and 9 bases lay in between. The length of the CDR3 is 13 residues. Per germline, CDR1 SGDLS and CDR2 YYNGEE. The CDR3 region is CASSPPRQETQYF. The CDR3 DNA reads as TGTGCCAGCAGCCCCCCCAGGCAAGAGACCCAGTACTTC. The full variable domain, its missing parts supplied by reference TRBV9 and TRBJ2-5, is DSGVTQTPKHLITATGQRVTLRCSPRSGDLSVYWYQQSLDQGLQFLIQYYNGEERAKGNILERFSAQQFPDLHSELNLSSLELGDSALYFCASSPPRQETQYFGPGTRLLVL.

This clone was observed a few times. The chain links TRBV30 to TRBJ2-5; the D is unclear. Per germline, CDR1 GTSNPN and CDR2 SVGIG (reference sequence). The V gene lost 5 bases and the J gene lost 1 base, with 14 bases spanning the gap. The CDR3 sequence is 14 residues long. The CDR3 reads CAWGPASAQETQYF. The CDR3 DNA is TGTGCCTGGGGCCCGGCCAGCGCCCAAGAGACCCAGTACTTC.

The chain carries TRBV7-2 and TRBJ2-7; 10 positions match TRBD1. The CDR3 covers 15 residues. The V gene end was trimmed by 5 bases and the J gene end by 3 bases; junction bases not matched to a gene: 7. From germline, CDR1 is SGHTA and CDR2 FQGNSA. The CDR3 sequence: CASSPVWDRGYEQYF. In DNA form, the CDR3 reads TGTGCCAGCAGCCCTGTTTGGGACAGGGGCTACGAGCAGTACTTC.

CDR3 sequence reads: CAFVRTADEQYF. The CDR3 DNA reads as TGTGCTTTCGTCAGGACAGCGGACGAGCAGTACTTC. The gene calls are TRBV30 and TRBJ2-7, with D perhaps TRBD1 (6 bases). Germline loops: CDR1 GTSNPN, CDR2 SVGIG (reference sequence). This CDR3 comprises 12 residues.

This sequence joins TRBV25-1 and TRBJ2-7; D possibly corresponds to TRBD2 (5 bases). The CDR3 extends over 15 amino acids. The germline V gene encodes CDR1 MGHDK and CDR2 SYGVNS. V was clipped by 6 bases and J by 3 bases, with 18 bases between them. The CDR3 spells CASSGPGVGYYEQYF. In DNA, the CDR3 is TGTGCCAGCAGCGGGCCCGGGGTAGGTTACTACGAGCAGTACTTC.

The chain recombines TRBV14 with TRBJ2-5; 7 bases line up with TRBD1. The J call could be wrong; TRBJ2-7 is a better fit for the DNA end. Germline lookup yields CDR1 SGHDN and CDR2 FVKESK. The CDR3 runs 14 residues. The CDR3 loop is CASSQRDSAYEQYF. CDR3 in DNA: TGTGCCAGCAGCCAACGGGACAGCGCCTACGAGCAGTACTTC.

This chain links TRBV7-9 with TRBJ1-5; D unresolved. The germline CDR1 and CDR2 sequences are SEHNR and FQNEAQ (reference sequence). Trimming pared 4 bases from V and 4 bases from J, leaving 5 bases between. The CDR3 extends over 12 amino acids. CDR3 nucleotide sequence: TGTGCCAGCAGCTCACAAAATCAGCCCCAGCATTTT. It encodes CASSSQNQPQHF.

Here the CDR3 DNA reads TGTGCCAGCAGCCCGAGGACTAGCGGGGGGGATACGCAGTATTTT. Its protein is CASSPRTSGGDTQYF. The V call is TRBV11-2, the J call TRBJ2-3, with TRBD2 matching 14 bases. J lost 6 bases, V lost 5 bases, and 4 bases had no gene match. The CDR3 consists of 15 residues. The germline V gene has CDR1 SGHAT and CDR2 FQNNGV. Combining the CDR3 with reference TRBV11-2 and TRBJ2-3 gives the whole variable domain EAGVAQSPRYKIIEKRQSVAFWCNPISGHATLYWYQQILGQGPKLLIQFQNNGVVDDSQLPKDRFSAERLKGVDSTLKIQPAKLEDSAVYLCASSPRTSGGDTQYFGPGTRLTVL.

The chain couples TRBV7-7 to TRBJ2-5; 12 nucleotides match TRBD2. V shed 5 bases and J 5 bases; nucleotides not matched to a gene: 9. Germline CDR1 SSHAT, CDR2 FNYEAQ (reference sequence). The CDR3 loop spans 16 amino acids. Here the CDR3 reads CASSPLAGGRVETQYF. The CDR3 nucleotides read TGTGCCAGCAGCCCCCTAGCGGGAGGGCGAGTGGAGACCCAGTACTTC.

CDR3 in DNA: TGTGCCAGCAGCTTTCTGACGGGGTTATCATACGAGCAGTACTTC. Translated, it gives CASSFLTGLSYEQYF. V is TRBV7-9 and J is TRBJ2-7; the D gene is possibly TRBD2 (5 bases). The CDR3 has 15 residues. Trimming removed 3 bases from V and 4 bases from J, with 16 bases in between. The germline V gene encodes CDR1 SEHNR and CDR2 FQNEAQ (reference sequence). The variable domain in full, completed from reference TRBV7-9 and TRBJ2-7, reads DTGVSQNPRHKITKRGQNVTFRCDPISEHNRLYWYRQTLGQGPEFLTYFQNEAQLEKSRLLSDRFSAERPKGSFSTLEIQRTEQGDSAMYLCASSFLTGLSYEQYFGPGTRLTVT.